This TCR beta chain derives from a study of T cell responses to AZD1222 COVID-19 vaccine. Broader study findings: After two AZD1222 doses, spike-specific TCR breadth and depth rose versus day 0. Reportedly, nearly half of unique spike TCRs recognized epitopes outside B.1.351/B.1.1.7 mutations. Donors skewed white British and female; clonal diversity was possibly underestimated.

TCRdb's copy holds only in-frame clones and misses some; the assay was immunoSEQ multiplex PCR. The profile covers 54,000 or so clones, with 80% appearing a single time and 4.5% to 5% taken by the ten largest. This clone was counted a single time. What it recognizes is unknown. The CDR3 spans 14 residues. Deletions cut 6 bases from V and 0 bases from J, with 10 bases between. Germline lookup yields CDR1 MDHEN and CDR2 SYDVKM. The chain links TRBV28 to TRBJ2-3; D possibly uses TRBD1 or TRBD2 (5 bases each). The sequence was collected from an adult who received the AZD1222 COVID-19 vaccine. Sample: peripheral blood, taken 28 days after the second AZD1222 dose. CDR3 sequence: CASSRGASTDTQYF. The CDR3 region has the DNA TGTGCCAGCAGCCGGGGCGCGAGCACAGATACGCAGTATTTT.